This T cell receptor (beta chain) emerged from a study of T cell repertoires in cytomegalovirus infection. About the study: In public TCR beta signatures, there were indications of both CMV infection and matching HLA type.

Findings and limits, study-wide: HLA-C-restricted, CMV-specific TCR beta clonotypes were dominant ex vivo. Carriers of CMV plus the relevant HLA were identified by cumulative public TCR beta family frequency.

A single record per CDR3 protein comes from TCRdb applying MiXCR to the reads. The data show approximately 400,000 distinct CDR3 sequences, roughly 30% seen once. In this sample, this clonotype turned up a few times. Its specificity is not known. Germline CDR1 is SGHVS and CDR2 is FQNEAQ. V was trimmed by 1 base and J by 4 bases, leaving 16 bases between them. The CDR3 totals 16 residues. Sequencing input: PBMCs. The TCR sequence derives from a human donor in good health (CMV status not recorded). Some clones in this sample may be carry-over from other donors' samples. The V and J genes are TRBV7-8 and TRBJ1-1; the D is unclear. The CDR3 nucleotides are TGTGCCAGCAGCTTAGTGACCTTGGACCCGCGCACTGAAGCTTTCTTT. It yields the protein CASSLVTLDPRTEAFF. The full variable domain, its missing parts supplied by reference TRBV7-8 and TRBJ1-1, is GAGVSQSPRYKVAKRGQDVALRCDPISGHVSLFWYQQALGQGPEFLTYFQNEAQLDKSGLPSDRFFAERPEGSVSTLKIQRTQQEDSAVYLCASSLVTLDPRTEAFFGQGTRLTVV.